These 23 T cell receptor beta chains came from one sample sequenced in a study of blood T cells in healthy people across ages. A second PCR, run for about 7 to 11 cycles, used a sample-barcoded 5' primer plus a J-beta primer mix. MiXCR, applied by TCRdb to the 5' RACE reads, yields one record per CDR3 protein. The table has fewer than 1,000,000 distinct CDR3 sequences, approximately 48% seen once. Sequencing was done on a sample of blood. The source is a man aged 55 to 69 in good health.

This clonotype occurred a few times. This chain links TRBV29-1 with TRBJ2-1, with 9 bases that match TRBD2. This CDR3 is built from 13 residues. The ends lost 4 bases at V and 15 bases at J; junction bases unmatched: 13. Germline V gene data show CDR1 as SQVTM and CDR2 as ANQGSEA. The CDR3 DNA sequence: TGCAGCGTTGTGCCCCGGGCGGGAGGGAACCCGTTCTTC. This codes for CSVVPRAGGNPFF.

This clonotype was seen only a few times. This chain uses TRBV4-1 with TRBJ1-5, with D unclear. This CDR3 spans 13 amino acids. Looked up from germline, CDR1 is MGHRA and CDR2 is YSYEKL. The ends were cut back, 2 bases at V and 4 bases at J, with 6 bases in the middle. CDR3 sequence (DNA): TGCGCCAGCAGCCAAACTTTAAATCAGCCCCAGCATTTT. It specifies CASSQTLNQPQHF.

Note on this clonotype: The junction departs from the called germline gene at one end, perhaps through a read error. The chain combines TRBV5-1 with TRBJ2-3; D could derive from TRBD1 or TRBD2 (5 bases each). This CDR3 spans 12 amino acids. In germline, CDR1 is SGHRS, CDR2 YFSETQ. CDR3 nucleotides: TGCGTCAGCAGCTCGGGACGTGATACGCAGTATTTT. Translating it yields CVSSSGRDTQYF.

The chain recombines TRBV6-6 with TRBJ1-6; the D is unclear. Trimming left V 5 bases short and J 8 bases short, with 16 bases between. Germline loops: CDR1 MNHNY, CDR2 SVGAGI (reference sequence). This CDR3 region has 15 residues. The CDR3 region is CASSTQQSPDSPLHF. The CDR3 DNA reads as TGTGCCAGCAGTACCCAGCAGAGTCCGGATTCACCCCTCCACTTT.

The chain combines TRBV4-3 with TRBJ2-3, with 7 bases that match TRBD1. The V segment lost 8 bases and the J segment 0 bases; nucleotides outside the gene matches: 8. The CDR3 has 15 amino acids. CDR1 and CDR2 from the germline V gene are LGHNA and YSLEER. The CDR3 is CASSVGTDSTDTQYF. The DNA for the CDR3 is TGCGCCAGCTCTGTAGGGACAGACAGCACAGATACGCAGTATTTT.

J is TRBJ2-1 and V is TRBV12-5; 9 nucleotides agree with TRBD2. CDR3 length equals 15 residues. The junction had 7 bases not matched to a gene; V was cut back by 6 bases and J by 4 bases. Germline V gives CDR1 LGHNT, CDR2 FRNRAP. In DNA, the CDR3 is TGTGCTAGTGGGGCCGGGACTAGCTCGTACAATGAGCAGTTCTTC. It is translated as CASGAGTSSYNEQFF.

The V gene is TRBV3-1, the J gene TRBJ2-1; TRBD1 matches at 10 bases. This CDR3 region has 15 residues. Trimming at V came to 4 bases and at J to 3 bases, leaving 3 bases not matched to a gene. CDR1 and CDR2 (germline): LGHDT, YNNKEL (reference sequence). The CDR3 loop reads CASSRQGADYNEQFF. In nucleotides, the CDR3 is TGTGCCAGCAGCCGACAGGGGGCAGACTACAATGAGCAGTTCTTC.

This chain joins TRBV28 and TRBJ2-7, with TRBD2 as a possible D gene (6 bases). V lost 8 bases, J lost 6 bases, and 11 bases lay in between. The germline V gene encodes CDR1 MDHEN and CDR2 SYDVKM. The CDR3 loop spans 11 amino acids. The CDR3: CASALGGEQYF. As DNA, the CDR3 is TGTGCCAGCGCGCTGGGGGGCGAGCAGTACTTC.

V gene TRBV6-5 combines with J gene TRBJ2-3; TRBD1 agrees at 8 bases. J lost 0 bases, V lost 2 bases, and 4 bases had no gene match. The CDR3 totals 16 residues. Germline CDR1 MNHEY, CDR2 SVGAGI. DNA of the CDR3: TGTGCCAGCAGTTACGGGACAGGATTTAGCACAGATACGCAGTATTTT. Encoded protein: CASSYGTGFSTDTQYF.

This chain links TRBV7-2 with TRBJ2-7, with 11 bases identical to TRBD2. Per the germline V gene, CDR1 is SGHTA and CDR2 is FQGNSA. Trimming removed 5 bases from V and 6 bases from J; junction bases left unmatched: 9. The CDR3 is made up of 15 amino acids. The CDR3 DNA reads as TGTGCCAGCAGCAAATTAGCGGGGGGGCTGGGCGAGCAGTACTTC. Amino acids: CASSKLAGGLGEQYF.

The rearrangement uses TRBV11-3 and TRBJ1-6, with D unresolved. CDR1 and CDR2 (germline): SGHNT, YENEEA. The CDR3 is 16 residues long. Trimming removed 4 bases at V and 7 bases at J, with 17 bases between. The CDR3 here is CASSSRSTRRNSPLHF. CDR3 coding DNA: TGTGCCAGCAGCTCCAGATCGACACGTCGGAATTCACCCCTCCACTTT.

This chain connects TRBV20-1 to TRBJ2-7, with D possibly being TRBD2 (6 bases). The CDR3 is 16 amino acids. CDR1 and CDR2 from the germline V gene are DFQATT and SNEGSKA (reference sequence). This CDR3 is CSAFQAGNPIRYEQYF. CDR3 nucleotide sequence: TGCAGCGCTTTTCAGGCGGGAAACCCGATTCGCTACGAGCAGTACTTC.

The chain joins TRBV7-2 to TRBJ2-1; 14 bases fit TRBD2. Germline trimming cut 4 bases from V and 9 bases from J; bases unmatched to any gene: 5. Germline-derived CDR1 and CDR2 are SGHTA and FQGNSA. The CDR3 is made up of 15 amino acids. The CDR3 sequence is CASSSWTSGGTEQFF. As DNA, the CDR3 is TGTGCCAGCAGCTCATGGACTAGCGGGGGGACTGAGCAGTTCTTC.

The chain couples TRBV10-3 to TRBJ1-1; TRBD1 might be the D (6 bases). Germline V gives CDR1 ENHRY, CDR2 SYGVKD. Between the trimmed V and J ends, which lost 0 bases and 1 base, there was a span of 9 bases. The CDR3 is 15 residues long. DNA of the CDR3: TGTGCCATCAGTGAGTCGGGGACACCGAACACTGAAGCTTTCTTT. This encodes CAISESGTPNTEAFF.

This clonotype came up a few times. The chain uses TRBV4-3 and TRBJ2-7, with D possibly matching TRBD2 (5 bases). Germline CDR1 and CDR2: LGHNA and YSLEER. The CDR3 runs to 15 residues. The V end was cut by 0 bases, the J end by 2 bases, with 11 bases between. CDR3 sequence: CASSQEGGFPYEQYF. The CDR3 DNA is TGCGCCAGCAGCCAAGAAGGAGGATTCCCCTACGAGCAGTACTTC.

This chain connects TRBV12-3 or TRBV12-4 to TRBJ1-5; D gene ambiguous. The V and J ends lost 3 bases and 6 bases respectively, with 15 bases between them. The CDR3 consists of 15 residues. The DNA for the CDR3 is TGTGCCAGCAGTTTCCAGGCCGTTGATGGTCAGCCCCAGCATTTT. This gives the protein CASSFQAVDGQPQHF.

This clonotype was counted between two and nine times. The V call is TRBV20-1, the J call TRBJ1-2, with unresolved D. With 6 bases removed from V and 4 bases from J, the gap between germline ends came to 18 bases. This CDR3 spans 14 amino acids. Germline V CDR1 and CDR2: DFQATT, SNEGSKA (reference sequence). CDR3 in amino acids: CSAVESGRLYGYTF. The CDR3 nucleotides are TGCAGTGCCGTCGAATCGGGAAGACTCTATGGCTACACCTTC.

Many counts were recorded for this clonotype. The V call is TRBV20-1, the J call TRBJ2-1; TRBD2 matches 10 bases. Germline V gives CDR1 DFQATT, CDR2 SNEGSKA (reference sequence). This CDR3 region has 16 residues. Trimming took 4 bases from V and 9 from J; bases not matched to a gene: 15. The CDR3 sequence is CSAIAGLAGARGEQFF. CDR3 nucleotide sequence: TGCAGTGCTATTGCCGGGCTAGCGGGGGCCCGGGGTGAGCAGTTCTTC.

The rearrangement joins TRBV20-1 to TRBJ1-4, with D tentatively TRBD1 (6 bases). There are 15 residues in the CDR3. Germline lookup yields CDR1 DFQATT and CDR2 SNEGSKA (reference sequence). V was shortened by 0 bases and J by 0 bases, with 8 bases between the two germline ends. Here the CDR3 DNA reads TGCAGTGCTAGAGACAGGGGAGCAACTAATGAAAAACTGTTTTTT. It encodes CSARDRGATNEKLFF.

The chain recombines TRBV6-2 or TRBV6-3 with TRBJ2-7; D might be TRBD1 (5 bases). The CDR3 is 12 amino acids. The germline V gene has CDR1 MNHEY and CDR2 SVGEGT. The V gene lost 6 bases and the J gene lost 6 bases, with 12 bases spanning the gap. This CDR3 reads CASRVSRAEQYF. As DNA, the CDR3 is TGTGCCAGCAGGGTCAGCAGGGCCGAGCAGTACTTC.

This CDR3 is CASSLRDREPDTQYF. CDR3 in DNA: TGTGCCAGCAGCTTACGGGACAGGGAACCCGATACGCAGTATTTT. J is TRBJ2-3 and V is TRBV7-2; 9 bases line up with TRBD1. This CDR3 comprises 15 residues. The germline V gene encodes CDR1 SGHTA and CDR2 FQGNSA. Losses at the gene ends were 2 bases for V and 6 bases for J; bases not matched to a gene: 6.

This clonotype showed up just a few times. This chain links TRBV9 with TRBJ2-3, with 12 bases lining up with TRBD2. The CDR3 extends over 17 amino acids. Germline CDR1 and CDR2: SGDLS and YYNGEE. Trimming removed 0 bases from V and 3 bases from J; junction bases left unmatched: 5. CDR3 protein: CASSVGILAGGTDTQYF. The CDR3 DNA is TGTGCCAGCAGCGTAGGAATACTAGCGGGGGGAACAGATACGCAGTATTTT.

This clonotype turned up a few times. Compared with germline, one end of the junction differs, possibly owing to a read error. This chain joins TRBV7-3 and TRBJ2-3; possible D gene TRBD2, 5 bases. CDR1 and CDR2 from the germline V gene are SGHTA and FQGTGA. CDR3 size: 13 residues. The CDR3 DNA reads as TGTGCCAGCAGTTTAACTAGTATAGATACGCAGTATTTT. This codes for CASSLTSIDTQYF.